This entry lists 18 T cell receptor beta chains sequenced from one sample in a study of T cells in Graves' hyperthyroidism and ophthalmopathy. Using RNA transcripts as the source, TCR beta CDR3 regions were amplified. HTBI primers drove first-round RT-PCR of the TCR CDR3. TCRdb re-derived calls from the multiplex PCR reads in MiXCR, one entry per CDR3 protein. The profile shows around 500,000 distinct CDR3 sequences, around a fifth of them singletons. Sequencing was carried out using blood. The receptors come from a woman aged 70-85 years with Graves' ophthalmopathy.

This clonotype appeared many times. This chain joins TRBV28 and TRBJ2-1; D is unclear. CDR1 MDHEN and CDR2 SYDVKM come from the germline V gene. V shed 3 bases and J shed 4 bases, with 10 bases lying between them. The CDR3 is 14 amino acids. The CDR3 coding sequence is TGTGCCAGCAGTTTCTCTACAGCTTACAATGAGCAGTTCTTC. Translated, it gives CASSFSTAYNEQFF.

Only a few counts were recorded for this clonotype. This chain links TRBV6-1 with TRBJ2-1; D uncertain. The CDR3 loop spans 12 amino acids. Trimming stripped 4 bases from V and 10 bases from J, with 11 bases between. Per germline, CDR1 MNHNS and CDR2 SASEGT. CDR3 coding DNA: TGTGCCAGCAGTGTGCAGGCAAAGGAGCAGTTCTTC. Translation gives CASSVQAKEQFF.

This clonotype was observed a few times. The chain carries TRBV7-2 and TRBJ2-6, with 8 nucleotides matching TRBD1. CDR3 length equals 17 residues. V trimming: 1 base; J trimming: 4 bases; junction bases outside the gene matches: 6. CDR1 and CDR2 (germline): SGHTA, FQGNSA. CDR3 loop: CASSLVPGGDGANVLTF. The CDR3 DNA reads as TGTGCCAGCAGCTTAGTCCCAGGGGGCGACGGGGCCAACGTCCTGACTTTC.

This clonotype has a handful of counts. The chain links TRBV28 to TRBJ1-2, with no clear D. The CDR3 extends over 12 amino acids. Trimming took 6 bases from V and 12 from J, leaving 17 bases between them. CDR1 is MDHEN and CDR2 is SYDVKM in the germline V gene. The CDR3 is CASSPRPGSHTF. The CDR3 DNA reads as TGTGCCAGCAGCCCCCGTCCAGGCTCCCACACCTTC.

This clonotype was detected many times. The V and J genes are TRBV5-5 and TRBJ1-2; 7 nucleotides line up with TRBD1. Trimming cost V 5 bases and J 3 bases; bases outside gene matches: 10. The CDR3 totals 15 residues. The germline CDR1 and CDR2 sequences are SGHKS and YYEKEE (reference sequence). In DNA form, the CDR3 reads TGTGCCAGCAGTAGAGTCGACAGGGATGACTATGGCTACACCTTC. As protein: CASSRVDRDDYGYTF.

This clonotype turned up a few times. This chain links TRBV5-1 with TRBJ2-7; TRBD1 aligns across 9 bases. The germline V gene encodes CDR1 SGHRS and CDR2 YFSETQ. J gave up 7 bases and V 0 bases, and 8 bases lay outside the gene matches. This CDR3 comprises 15 residues. The CDR3 region is CASSLATGGAGEQYF. DNA for the CDR3: TGCGCCAGCAGCTTGGCCACAGGGGGCGCAGGGGAGCAGTACTTC.

The gene calls are TRBV5-1 and TRBJ1-3; tentatively, D is TRBD1 (5 bases). Trimming cost V 0 bases and J 2 bases, with 9 bases left between them. The CDR3 is made up of 15 amino acids. The germline V gene encodes CDR1 SGHRS and CDR2 YFSETQ. The DNA for the CDR3 is TGCGCCAGCAGCTTGGCAACAGGCCCTGGAAACACCATATATTTT. Protein sequence: CASSLATGPGNTIYF.

This clonotype has more than one count but fewer than ten. CDR3 protein: CASSSKGAGGPAFPSTDTQYF. The CDR3 DNA follows: TGCGCCAGCAGCTCAAAAGGAGCGGGAGGGCCAGCGTTTCCTAGCACAGATACGCAGTATTTT. The chain has TRBV5-1 and TRBJ2-3; 10 bases line up with TRBD2. This CDR3 spans 21 amino acids. The V gene's germline CDR1 is SGHRS and CDR2 YFSETQ. Germline trimming cut 3 bases from V and 0 bases from J; bases unmatched to any gene: 19.

In this sample, this clonotype turned up a few times. This chain uses TRBV4-1 with TRBJ1-1; D call uncertain. Trimming pared 0 bases from V and 5 bases from J, leaving 10 bases between. CDR3 length: 14 residues. Per the germline V gene, CDR1 is MGHRA and CDR2 is YSYEKL. CDR3 protein: CASSQEVGWTEAFF. CDR3 nucleotides: TGCGCCAGCAGCCAAGAGGTAGGGTGGACTGAAGCTTTCTTT.

There are many counts of this clonotype. The chain recombines TRBV12-3 or TRBV12-4 with TRBJ2-7; unclear D gene. This CDR3 spans 12 amino acids. Trimming removed 5 bases at V and 2 bases at J, with 7 bases between. This CDR3 is CASSQLAYEQYF. The CDR3 coding sequence is TGTGCCAGCAGTCAACTGGCCTACGAGCAGTACTTC.

The V call is TRBV6-1, the J call TRBJ1-3; D is unresolved. Germline values: CDR1 MNHNS, CDR2 SASEGT. V lost 3 bases to trimming and J lost 8 bases, with 14 bases between them. The CDR3 has 14 amino acids. CDR3 in amino acids: CASSDALAGDTIYF. CDR3 DNA sequence: TGTGCCAGCAGTGATGCCTTGGCCGGAGACACCATATATTTT.

As regards this clonotype: A much larger clone sits a single nucleotide away, making a read error possible. V gene TRBV7-2 combines with J gene TRBJ2-1; D is ambiguous. The CDR3 sequence is 12 residues long. Trimming removed 5 bases at V and 6 bases at J, with 8 bases between. Germline lookup yields CDR1 SGHTA and CDR2 FQGNSA. The CDR3 loop reads CASSPYCNEQFF. In DNA, the CDR3 is TGTGCCAGCAGCCCTTACTGCAATGAGCAGTTCTTC.

This clonotype was seen many times. V is TRBV3-1 and J is TRBJ2-7; the D gene is possibly TRBD1 (6 bases). V was cut by 2 bases and J by 5 bases, with 19 bases left in between. Germline values: CDR1 LGHDT, CDR2 YNNKEL (reference sequence). The CDR3 runs to 16 residues. DNA of the CDR3: TGTGCCAGCAGCCAAATTATATTTGGACAGCTCAACGAGCAGTACTTC. Amino acid sequence: CASSQIIFGQLNEQYF.

CDR3 amino acids: CATSRESYTGELFF. The DNA for the CDR3 is TGTGCCACCAGCAGAGAGAGTTACACCGGGGAGCTGTTTTTT. The V call is TRBV15, the J call TRBJ2-2; D not certain. V shed 0 bases and J shed 3 bases, with 5 bases lying between them. The CDR3 extends over 14 amino acids. Germline V CDR1 and CDR2: LNHNV, YYDKDF (reference sequence).

This clonotype came up a few times. The gene calls are TRBV10-1 and TRBJ2-3; D is unresolved. The V gene lost 3 bases and the J gene lost 5 bases, with 18 bases spanning the gap. This CDR3 region has 16 residues. Germline-derived CDR1 and CDR2 are WNHNN and SYGVQD (reference sequence). CDR3 loop: CASSDSVSLVGDTQYF. In nucleotides, the CDR3 is TGCGCCAGCAGTGACTCAGTGTCTCTGGTGGGAGATACGCAGTATTTT.

This chain uses TRBV7-9 with TRBJ1-2; D gene uncertain. The CDR3 covers 15 residues. Germline-derived CDR1 and CDR2 are SEHNR and FQNEAQ (reference sequence). V was cut by 5 bases and J by 0 bases, with 13 bases left in between. The CDR3 nucleotides read TGTGCCAGCAGCCGCGACACCTACTCTAACTATGGCTACACCTTC. Its protein is CASSRDTYSNYGYTF.

V usage is TRBV7-8 and J usage is TRBJ1-1, with 11 bases that match TRBD1. V dropped 2 bases and J dropped 4; count of bases not matched to a gene: 3. CDR1 and CDR2 from the germline V gene are SGHVS and FQNEAQ. CDR3 length: 15 amino acids. CDR3 loop: CASSLKGTGGTEAFF. Here the CDR3 DNA reads TGTGCCAGCAGCTTAAAAGGGACAGGGGGCACTGAAGCTTTCTTT.

The chain is built from TRBV9 and TRBJ2-3; unclear D gene. V was shortened by 4 bases and J by 4 bases, with 19 bases between the two germline ends. The V gene's germline CDR1 is SGDLS and CDR2 YYNGEE. The CDR3 sequence is 16 residues long. Here the CDR3 DNA reads TGTGCCAGCAGCTCCCGCCTAACATACCCCCCAGATACGCAGTATTTT. It specifies CASSSRLTYPPDTQYF.